A selection of T cell receptor beta chains follows, all from one sample in a study of response to subunit inactivated influenza vaccine. Each CDR3 protein is one row after TCRdb ran MiXCR on the RT-PCR reads. Here the sample spans hundreds of thousands of distinct CDR3 sequences, 10% to 15% being singletons. Source: PBMCs from blood, taken roughly 47 days after vaccination. The source of these receptors is a man in his forties or fifties who received an inactivated influenza vaccine. Each CDR3 is given without its conserved first and last residue. Each record gives: V gene, J gene, CDR3 protein.

>TRBV4-3|TRBJ2-1
ASSQDLGTGYNEQF
>TRBV12-3/TRBV12-4|TRBJ2-3
ASSFHPKDTQY
>TRBV28|TRBJ2-3
ASSWVEATEGGGVSDTQY
>TRBV20-1|TRBJ2-2
SARDLWRGNTGELF
>TRBV5-1|TRBJ2-1
ASSSTSTGYNEQF
>TRBV3-1|TRBJ2-1
ASSQDPSGRAYNEQF
>TRBV11-2|TRBJ1-1
ASSLETGWAF
>TRBV7-7|TRBJ2-3
ASSESGSTDTQY
>TRBV7-2|TRBJ2-1
ASSKDWSAEQF
>TRBV4-3|TRBJ2-1
ASSQDPPTVSSYNEQF
>TRBV5-1|TRBJ2-5
ASALVAGDLAGTQY
>TRBV7-8|TRBJ2-3
ASSLNLLDTQY
>TRBV25-1|TRBJ1-5
ASMKNFPGQGNGQPQH
>TRBV7-2|TRBJ2-7
ASSLLVGPNEQY
>TRBV18|TRBJ2-1
ASSPFLAGTAYNEQF
>TRBV10-1|TRBJ2-3
ASSPAGERLTDTQY
>TRBV5-1|TRBJ2-3
ASSLQRASTDTQY
>TRBV11-2|TRBJ2-3
ASSLGTSGMITDTQY
>TRBV6-5|TRBJ2-1
ASSYKRGGLYNEQF
>TRBV7-9|TRBJ1-2
ASSPTMTGSYGYT
>TRBV27|TRBJ2-7
ASSSRTGVLDEQY
>TRBV20-1|TRBJ2-7
SASRGGLNSYEQY
>TRBV20-1|TRBJ2-7
SARKAGPYEQY
>TRBV15|TRBJ2-3
ATSRDGAGKDTQY
>TRBV11-2|TRBJ2-2
ASSLDRGSGELF
>TRBV24-1|TRBJ2-1
ATSSGGVNEQF
>TRBV4-3|TRBJ2-1
ASSQVGWQEGNEQF
>TRBV11-1|TRBJ2-1
ASRPGTSGGNSYNEQF
>TRBV5-8|TRBJ1-2
ASSSPLDRGSNGYT
>TRBV20-1|TRBJ2-7
SARVWPGTGAYEQY
>TRBV7-6|TRBJ2-5
ASSKTQRETQY
>TRBV7-6|TRBJ2-7
ASSLGDRGFRYEQY
>TRBV5-1|TRBJ2-3
ASSSSGGHRDTQY
>TRBV12-3/TRBV12-4|TRBJ2-3
ASSRDRADTQY
>TRBV5-1|TRBJ2-3
ASSKARDRGDTQY
>TRBV27|TRBJ2-1
AAGRGEQF
>TRBV7-3|TRBJ2-5
ASSSPRREGLGETQY
>TRBV4-3|TRBJ2-4
ASSQDSRLGDIQY
>TRBV7-8|TRBJ2-2
ASSLLRTENTGELF
>TRBV24-1|TRBJ2-7
ATGQGGSYEQY
>TRBV9|TRBJ2-1
ASSVANGGGGQF
>TRBV7-2|TRBJ1-6
ASSSAAGGWPLH
>TRBV7-2|TRBJ2-5
ASSLFQGGQETQY
>TRBV5-4|TRBJ2-1
ASSLGIREQF